The following is a TCR beta chain sequence with its context. This sample was taken from a study of response to subunit inactivated influenza vaccine. Germline V CDR1 and CDR2: SGHRS, YFSETQ. J lost 1 base, V lost 3 bases, and 7 bases had no gene match. The CDR3 totals 16 residues. MiXCR was run by TCRdb on the RT-PCR reads, yielding one entry per CDR3 protein. The sample includes hundreds of thousands of distinct CDR3 sequences, 12% of them seen just once. The sample in question was PBMCs from blood, obtained on the day of vaccination. This sequence originates from a man in his forties or fifties who received an inactivated influenza vaccine. The V gene is TRBV5-1, the J gene TRBJ1-1, with 9 bases matching TRBD1. CDR3 sequence (DNA): TGCGCCAGCAGCTACGGACAGGGGCGAGGGAACACTGAAGCTTTCTTT. This translates into CASSYGQGRGNTEAFF.